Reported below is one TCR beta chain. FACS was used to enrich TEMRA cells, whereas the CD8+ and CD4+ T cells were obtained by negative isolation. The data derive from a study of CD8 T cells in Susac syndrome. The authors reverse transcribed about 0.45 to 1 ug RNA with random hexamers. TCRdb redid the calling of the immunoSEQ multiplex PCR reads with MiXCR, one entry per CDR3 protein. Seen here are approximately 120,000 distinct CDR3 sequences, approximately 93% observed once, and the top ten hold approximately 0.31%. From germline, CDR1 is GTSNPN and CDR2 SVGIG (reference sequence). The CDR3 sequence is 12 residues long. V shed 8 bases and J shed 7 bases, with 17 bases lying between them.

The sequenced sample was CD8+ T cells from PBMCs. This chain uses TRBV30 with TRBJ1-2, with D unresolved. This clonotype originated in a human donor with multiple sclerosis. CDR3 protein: CAKGRPSVGYTF. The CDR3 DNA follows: TGTGCCAAAGGACGGCCTTCGGTTGGCTACACCTTC.